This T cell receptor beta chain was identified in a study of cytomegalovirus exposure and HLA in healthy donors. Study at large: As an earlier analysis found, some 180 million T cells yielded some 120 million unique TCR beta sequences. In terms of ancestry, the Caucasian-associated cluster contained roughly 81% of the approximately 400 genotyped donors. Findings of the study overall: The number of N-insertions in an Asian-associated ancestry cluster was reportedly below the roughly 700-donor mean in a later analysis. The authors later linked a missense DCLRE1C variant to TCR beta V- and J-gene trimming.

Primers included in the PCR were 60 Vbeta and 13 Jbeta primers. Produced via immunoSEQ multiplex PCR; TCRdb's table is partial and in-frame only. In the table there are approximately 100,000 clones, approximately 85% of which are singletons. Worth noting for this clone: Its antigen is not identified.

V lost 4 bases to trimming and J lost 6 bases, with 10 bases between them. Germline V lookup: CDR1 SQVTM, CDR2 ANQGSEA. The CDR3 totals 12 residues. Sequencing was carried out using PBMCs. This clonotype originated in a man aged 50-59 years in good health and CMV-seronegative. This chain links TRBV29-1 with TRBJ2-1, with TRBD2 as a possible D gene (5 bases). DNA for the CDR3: TGCAGCGTTGTACCGGGAACCAATGAGCAGTTCTTC. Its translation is CSVVPGTNEQFF.